This T cell receptor (beta chain) was documented in a study of cytomegalovirus exposure and HLA in healthy donors. Study results and limitations: The dataset shows that most TCR sequences were rare, while some public TCRs occurred in many donors. As was reported, the classifier diagnosed cytomegalovirus status with high specificity and sensitivity. Per a prior analysis, the majority of TCR beta V segments were productive roughly 87% or roughly 30% of the time.

In germline, CDR1 is SGHRS, CDR2 YFSETQ. With 0 bases removed from V and 0 bases from J, the gap between germline ends came to 7 bases. The CDR3 contains 14 residues. Primers included in the PCR were 60 Vbeta and 13 Jbeta primers. Repertoires were generated with immunoSEQ multiplex PCR, while TCRdb's copy carries only in-frame clones and drops some. The repertoire includes about 200,000 clones, roughly 80% of them detected once, and 2.7% sits in the top ten. Notes on this clone: Its matching antigen is unknown.

The rearrangement links TRBV5-1 to TRBJ2-7; no firm D call. Material: PBMCs. This receptor was identified in a woman aged 40 to 50 in good health and CMV-seronegative. DNA for the CDR3: TGCGCCAGCAGCTTGGACTATTCCTCCTACGAGCAGTACTTC. It translates to CASSLDYSSYEQYF.